These T cell receptor beta chains were read from a single sample in a study of shared clonotypes between healthy human individuals. TCRdb's table, derived via immunoSEQ multiplex PCR, lists solely in-frame clones and lacks some. This sample has 450,000 to 550,000 clones, with 75% to 85% found just once. What was sequenced was PBMCs. The receptors here all came from a woman aged 40 to 50 in good health. Some clones in this sample may be carry-over from other donors' samples. Both conserved end residues are part of each CDR3. Each record gives: D gene, V gene, clone size, J gene, CDR3 protein, CDR3 DNA. A D gene is named only where the DNA matches it firmly. Expanded clones get a size class; other rows say once, few or many, or leave the size out.

>TRBD1|TRBV5-1|NA|TRBJ2-7
CASSLVWGQGVGEQYF
TGCGCCAGCAGCTTGGTATGGGGACAGGGGGTCGGCGAGCAGTACTTC
>NA|TRBV2|NA|TRBJ1-1
CASRKDRSISSAFF
TGTGCCAGCAGAAAAGACAGGTCTATCTCGTCCGCTTTCTTT
>NA|TRBV11-1|NA|TRBJ2-1
CASSLGFSRAYNEQFF
TGTGCCAGCAGCTTAGGCTTTTCCCGGGCTTACAATGAGCAGTTCTTC
>NA|TRBV28|few|TRBJ2-3
CASRRHRDLSFLVTDTQYF
TGTGCCAGCAGGCGACACCGGGACCTCTCATTCCTGGTCACAGATACGCAGTATTTT
>NA|TRBV19|NA|TRBJ2-1
CASSIGAGEWEQFF
TGTGCCAGTAGTATAGGGGCGGGTGAATGGGAGCAGTTCTTC
>NA|TRBV28|NA|TRBJ2-2
CASSREWTGELFF
TGTGCCAGCAGTCGGGAGTGGACCGGGGAGCTGTTTTTT
>NA|TRBV5-1|NA|TRBJ2-2
CASLDTPSTGELFF
TGCGCCAGCCTTGATACACCGAGCACCGGGGAGCTGTTTTTT
>TRBD1|TRBV30|many|TRBJ2-3
CAWSVGDRDTDTQYF
TGTGCCTGGAGTGTAGGGGACAGGGACACAGATACGCAGTATTTT
>NA|TRBV6-5|once|TRBJ1-1
CASSRDLNTEAFF
TGTGCCAGCAGTAGGGACCTGAACACTGAAGCTTTCTTT
>NA|TRBV21-1|NA|TRBJ1-5
CASIPRGTSSYSNQPQHF
TGTGCCAGCATCCCGAGGGGGACATCTAGTTATAGCAATCAGCCCCAGCATTTT
>NA|TRBV7-6|NA|TRBJ1-3
CASSLRVAGPGNTIYF
TGTGCCAGCAGCTTGAGGGTAGCAGGACCCGGAAACACCATATATTTT
>NA|TRBV4-2|NA|TRBJ2-2
CASSQERYRAYTGELFF
TGTGCCAGCAGCCAAGAACGGTACAGGGCGTACACCGGGGAGCTGTTTTTT
>NA|TRBV27|few|TRBJ2-7
CASSLYRGPYEQYF
TGTGCCAGCAGTTTATATCGGGGCCCCTACGAGCAGTACTTC
>NA|TRBV29-1|NA|TRBJ2-6
CSATSAGANVLTF
TGCAGCGCCACAAGCGCTGGGGCCAACGTCCTGACTTTC
>NA|TRBV18|NA|TRBJ2-1
CASSLEQGRYNEQFF
TGTGCCAGCTCACTTGAACAGGGCCGCTACAATGAGCAGTTCTTC
>TRBD1|TRBV18|NA|TRBJ2-2
CASSLQGAAGELFF
TGTGCCAGCTCGCTACAGGGGGCCGCCGGGGAGCTGTTTTTT
>TRBD1|TRBV5-1|NA|TRBJ1-6
CASMPGQGVPRSGSPLHF
TGCGCCAGCATGCCGGGACAGGGGGTTCCCCGATCGGGGTCACCCCTCCACTTT